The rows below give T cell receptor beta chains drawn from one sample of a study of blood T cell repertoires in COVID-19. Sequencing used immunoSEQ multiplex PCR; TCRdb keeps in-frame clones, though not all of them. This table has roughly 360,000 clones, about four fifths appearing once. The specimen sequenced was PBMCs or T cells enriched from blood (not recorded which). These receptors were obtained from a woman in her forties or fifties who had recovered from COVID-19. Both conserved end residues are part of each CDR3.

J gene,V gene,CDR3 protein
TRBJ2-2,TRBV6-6,CASSVQGGGTGELFF
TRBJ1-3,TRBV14,CASARTGQAENTIYF
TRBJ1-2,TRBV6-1,CASSELFAGDYGYTF
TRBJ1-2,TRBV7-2,CASSSGGYYGYTF
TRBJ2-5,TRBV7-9,CASSLDSGQRETQYF
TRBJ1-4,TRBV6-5,CASTGPGQGAGKLFF
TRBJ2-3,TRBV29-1,CSALGGSDTQYF
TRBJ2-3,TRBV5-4,CASSPGGPLSDTQYF
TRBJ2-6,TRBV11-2,CASSSGQGIYSGANVLTF
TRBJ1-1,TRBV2,CASNRQGVGTEAFF
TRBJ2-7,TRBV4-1,CASSQTSAGGWYEQYF
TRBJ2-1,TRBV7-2,CASSAQAGSYNEQFF
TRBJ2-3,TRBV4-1,CASSQVRQVNTDTQYF
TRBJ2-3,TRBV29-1,CSVDSRERRTDTQYF
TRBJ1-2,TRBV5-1,CASSPTGIYGYTF
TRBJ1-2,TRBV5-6,CASSAGTGGNYGYTF
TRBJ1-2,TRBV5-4,CASSLEGTGNYGYTF
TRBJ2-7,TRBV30,CAWSVPTRGGEQYF
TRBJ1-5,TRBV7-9,CASSSMNQPQHF
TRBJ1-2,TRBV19,CASKITGLPNYGYTF
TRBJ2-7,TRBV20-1,CSASHGGRARTYEQYF
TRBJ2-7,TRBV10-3,CAISQPTGGYEQYF
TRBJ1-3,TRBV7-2,CASSPAGRPSSGNTIYF
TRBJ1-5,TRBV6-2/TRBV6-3,CASSYSTGWSIGGPQHF
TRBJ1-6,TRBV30,CAGGTGSSPLHF
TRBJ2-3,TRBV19,CASNVGRTDTQYF
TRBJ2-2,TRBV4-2,CASSSWERDTGELFF
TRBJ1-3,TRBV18,CASSSFGNMGADTIYF
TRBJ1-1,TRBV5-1,CASSFQGAITEAFF
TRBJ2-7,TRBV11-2,CASSLEAQYEQYF
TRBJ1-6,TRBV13,CASSLGGRGGSPLHF
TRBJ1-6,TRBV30,CAGATGLNSPLHF
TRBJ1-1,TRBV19,CASSLGGVNTEAFF
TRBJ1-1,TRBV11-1,CASSPTGGITEAFF
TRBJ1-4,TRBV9,CASTRTEGVQEKLFF
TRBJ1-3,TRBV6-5,CASKVGGDSGNTIYF
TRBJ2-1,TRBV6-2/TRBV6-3,CASSAPGASSYNEQFF
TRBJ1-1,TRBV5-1,CASRKHETGDVAEAFF
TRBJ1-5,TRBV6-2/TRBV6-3,CASSTRENQPQHF
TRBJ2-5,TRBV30,CACTPQETQYF
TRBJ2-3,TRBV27,CASSLWLQGTDTDTQYF
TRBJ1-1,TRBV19,CASSIGRGLTEAFF
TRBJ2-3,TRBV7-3,CASSLVGSTDTQYF
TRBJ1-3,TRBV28,CASSLSGSAPKTIYF
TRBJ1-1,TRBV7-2,CASSRNAGASTEAFF
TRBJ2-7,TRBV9,CASSVEARGSYEQYF